A selection of T cell receptor beta chains follows, all from one sample in a study of T cell repertoires in cytomegalovirus infection. One entry per CDR3 protein, called by TCRdb with MiXCR from the reads. The sample includes a few hundred thousand distinct CDR3 sequences, roughly 13% of them seen just once. Input material: PBMCs. These receptor sequences come from a human donor in good health (CMV status not recorded). Some clones in this sample may be carry-over from other donors' samples. Both conserved end residues are trimmed from each CDR3. Size values are once, few and many counts, or a class for expanded clones, and some rows have none.

v_gene	abundance	CDR3aa
TRBV5-6	-	ASKKEFGGQGSGEQF
TRBV20-1	few	SARGQILAKNIQY
TRBV20-1	few	SARDSGDREQF
TRBV7-2	many	ASSFDLGSDTEAF
TRBV5-6	many	ASIKLEAHGGYT
TRBV6-2/TRBV6-3	many	ASSYPKGIGYNEQF
TRBV28	-	ASSFYPTDTQY
TRBV6-5	-	ASSRSFTSGPYNEQF
TRBV25-1	-	ATRPRGKDTQY
TRBV6-2/TRBV6-3	-	ASKRPMGTDTQY
TRBV7-2	many	ASSPAGTDTQY
TRBV5-1	few	ASSSDRVTVGELF
TRBV29-1	few	SVGTYSSYEQY
TRBV27	-	ASSLSQGTTPREQY
TRBV29-1	-	SVERSYEQY
TRBV7-8	many	ASSYTGTGRYEQY
TRBV25-1	-	ASGDAGSIEKLF
TRBV29-1	-	SVRTRGGELF
TRBV20-1	many	SERSGFQETQY
TRBV7-6	many	ASSLRPGQEGGYT
TRBV7-6	few	ASSLARGTGLGPGSYNSPLH
TRBV7-2	-	ASSLGTIRTDTQY
TRBV14	-	ASSHGLAGGTQY
TRBV11-2	many	ASSSGQSSYNSPLH
TRBV6-1	few	ASSHSGTGGYSPLH
TRBV7-3	many	ASSLAGGDSYEQY
TRBV7-9	many	ASSLYRASAKNIQY
TRBV28	-	ASNPGPGNNQPQH
TRBV7-9	many	ASSSTRGTDTQY
TRBV2	few	ASSELGGGVADTQY